In this sample, the clone carrying this T cell receptor beta chain turned up a few times. Its antigen is still unknown. This sample is drawn from a study of T-cell memory formation after mild COVID-19. CDR1 SGHNT and CDR2 YYREEE come from the germline V gene (reference sequence). The CDR3 runs to 14 residues. The ends lost 4 bases at V and 5 bases at J; junction bases unmatched: 5. Study results and limitations: The study found contracting CD4+ clones mainly in CM and EM and contracting CD8+ clones in EMRA.

TCRdb independently ran MiXCR on the 5' RACE reads; one entry per CDR3 protein. The profile covers about 390,000 distinct CDR3 sequences, with about 15% appearing a single time and approximately 21% taken by the ten largest. The rearrangement uses TRBV5-4 and TRBJ2-3, with 9 bases matching TRBD2. Sample: PBMCs or a T cell subset sorted from them (not recorded which). This TCR derives from a man between 18 and 29 years old who had mild COVID-19 (a few samples of this study predate the infection). Cell type and time point are not known. CDR3 sequence (DNA): TGTGCCAGCAGCATGCGGGGGGGCCAAGATACGCAGTATTTT. This encodes CASSMRGGQDTQYF.